The clone carrying this T cell receptor (beta chain) came up a few times. The antigen remains unidentified. With V trimmed by 4 bases and J by 5 bases, 6 bases remained unmatched. Germline V CDR1 and CDR2: SGDLS, YYNGEE. There are 14 residues in the CDR3. The entry originates in a study of beta chain features in type 1 diabetes. Study-wide background: Age, gender and cell yields were alike across patients and healthy donors. Study observations and caveats: Individuals with type 1 diabetes displayed fewer insertions and more deletions at VDJ junctions.

The study reverse transcribed the entire isolated RNA, so it sequenced expressed TCRB transcripts. Sequencing was performed with immunoSEQ multiplex PCR; in TCRdb, only in-frame clones are kept and a portion is missing. The sample lists 810,000 or so clones; roughly 15% were seen once. The sequence was collected from a woman between 18 and 29 years old in good health. The sample taken for sequencing was naive CD4+ T cells from blood. V is TRBV9 and J is TRBJ2-4; TRBD1 matches 7 bases. DNA for the CDR3: TGTGCCAGCAGCCCCCACGGGACAGAAAACATTCAGTACTTC. Protein: CASSPHGTENIQYF.